This T cell receptor (beta chain) is from a study of CD8 T cells in ankylosing spondylitis. TCR beta libraries were made by quantitative 5'-RACE with molecular barcodes. TCRdb re-called the 5' RACE reads with MiXCR, one entry per CDR3 protein. The sample records roughly 440,000 distinct CDR3 sequences, roughly 18% being singletons. The V gene end was trimmed by 7 bases and the J gene end by 3 bases; junction bases not matched to a gene: 6. CDR1 is MNHNS and CDR2 is SASEGT in the germline V gene. The CDR3 contains 13 residues. Findings and caveats of the study: What seemed typical of ankylosing spondylitis blood was a TCR beta motif built from several highly homologous variants.

This clonotype appeared a few times. Its antigen is not identified. The sequenced sample consisted of blood, either unsorted or a sorted T cell fraction (not recorded which). The chain employs TRBV6-1 and TRBJ2-7; 7 bases are a match to TRBD1. The sequence derives from a male donor with ankylosing spondylitis. CDR3 amino acids: CASNRDSYYEQYF. CDR3 DNA: TGTGCCAGCAACCGGGACAGCTACTACGAGCAGTACTTC.